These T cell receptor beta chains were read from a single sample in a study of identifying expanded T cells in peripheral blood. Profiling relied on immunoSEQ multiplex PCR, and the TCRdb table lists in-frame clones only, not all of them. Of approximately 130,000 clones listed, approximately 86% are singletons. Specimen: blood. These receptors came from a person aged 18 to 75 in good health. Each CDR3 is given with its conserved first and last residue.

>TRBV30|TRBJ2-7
CAWSLGYEQYF
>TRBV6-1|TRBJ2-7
CATRTGQFYEQYF
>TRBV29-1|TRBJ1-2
CSVEGASYGYTF
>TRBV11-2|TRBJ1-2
CASSLEGLLYGYTF
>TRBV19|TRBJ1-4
CASSTHNEKLFF
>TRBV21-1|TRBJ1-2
CASSKGGQNYGYTF
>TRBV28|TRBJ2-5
CASSLGTAVQETQYF
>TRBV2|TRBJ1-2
CASSEWGSSYGYTF
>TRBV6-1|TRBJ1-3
CASLRQTSGNTIYF
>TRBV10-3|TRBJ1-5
CAIRAGTGGNQPQHF
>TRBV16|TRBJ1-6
CASSQSHRTGNSPLHF
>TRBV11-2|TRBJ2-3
CASSLNGPDTQYF
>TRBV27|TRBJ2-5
CASSLLGGGRRETQYF
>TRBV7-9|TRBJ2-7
CASSLRRTGQIISYEQYF
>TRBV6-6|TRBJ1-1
CASSFRGLDTEAFF
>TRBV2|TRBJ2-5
CASSGGQGETQYF
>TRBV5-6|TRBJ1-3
CASSLGSGNTIYF
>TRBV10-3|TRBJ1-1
CAISQQGAYTEAFF
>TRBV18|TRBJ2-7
CASSPGQASSYEQYF
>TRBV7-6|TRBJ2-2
CASTGDNTGELFF
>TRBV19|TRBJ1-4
CASSKGRLSSATNEKLFF
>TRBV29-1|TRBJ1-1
CSAGRGLNTEAFF
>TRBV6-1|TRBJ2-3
CASSERLADTQYF
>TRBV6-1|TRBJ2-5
CASSEMVGDGETQYF
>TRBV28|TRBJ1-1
CASSQQDTEAFF
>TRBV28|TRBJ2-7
CASSGRTSANSYEQYF
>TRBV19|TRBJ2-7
CASSTLSGFFERQYF
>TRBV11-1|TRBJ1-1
CASSVTPIGDTEAFF
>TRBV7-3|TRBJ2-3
CASSLTPTDTQYF
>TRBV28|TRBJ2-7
CASSFLLYEQYF
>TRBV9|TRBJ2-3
CASSVGVADTQYF
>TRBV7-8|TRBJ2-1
CASRPGTGSHNEQFF
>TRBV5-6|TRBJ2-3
CASSLVVDRTDTQYF
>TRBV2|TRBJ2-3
CASSDPQIRDTQYF
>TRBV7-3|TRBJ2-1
CASSPGTGTYNEQFF